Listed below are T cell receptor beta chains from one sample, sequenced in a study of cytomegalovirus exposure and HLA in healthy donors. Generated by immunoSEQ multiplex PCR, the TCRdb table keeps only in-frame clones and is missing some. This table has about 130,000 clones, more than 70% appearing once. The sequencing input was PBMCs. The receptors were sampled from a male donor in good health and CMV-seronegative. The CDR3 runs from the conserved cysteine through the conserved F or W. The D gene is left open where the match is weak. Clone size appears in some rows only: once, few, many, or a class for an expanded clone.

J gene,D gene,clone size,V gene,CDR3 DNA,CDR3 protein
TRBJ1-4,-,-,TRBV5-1,TGCGCCAGCAGCTTGGGCGCCGGGGGGCTGAGTAATGAAAAACTGTTTTTT,CASSLGAGGLSNEKLFF
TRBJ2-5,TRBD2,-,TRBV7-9,TGTTCCAGCAGCCGGGGGGGCGGAGAGTACCAAGAGACCCAGTACTTC,CSSSRGGGEYQETQYF
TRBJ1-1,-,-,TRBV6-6,TGTGCCAGCAGTTACGAAGTGGGGGGCACTGAAGCTTTCTTT,CASSYEVGGTEAFF
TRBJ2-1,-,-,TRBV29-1,TGCAGCGTTAACACATTCCACCACTCCTACAATGAGCAGTTCTTC,CSVNTFHHSYNEQFF
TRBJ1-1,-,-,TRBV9,TGTGCCAGCAGCGTAGTGGGGCAGGGGGAAGCTTTCTTT,CASSVVGQGEAFF
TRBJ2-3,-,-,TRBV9,TGTGCCAGCAGCGCGGGACTTCCTAGCACAGATACGCAGTATTTT,CASSAGLPSTDTQYF
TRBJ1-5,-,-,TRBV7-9,TGTGCCAGCAGCTTCGCGAATCAGCCCCAGCATTTT,CASSFANQPQHF
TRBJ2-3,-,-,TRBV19,TGTGCCAGTAGAGAGGGTTCTAGCACAGATACGCAGTATTTT,CASREGSSTDTQYF
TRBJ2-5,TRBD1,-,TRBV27,TGTGCCAGCAGTGGGACAGGTCACCAAGAGACCCAGTACTTC,CASSGTGHQETQYF
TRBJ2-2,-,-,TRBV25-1,TGCCAGAACATCGGGGAGCTGTTTTTT,CQNIGELFF
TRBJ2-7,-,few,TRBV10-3,TGTGCCATCAGTGACGAGGAGGGATCGTACGAGCAGTACTTC,CAISDEEGSYEQYF
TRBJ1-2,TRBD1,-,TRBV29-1,TGCAGCGCAGGGGGCTGGGAAAGTGGCTACACCTTC,CSAGGWESGYTF
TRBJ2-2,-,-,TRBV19,-,CASSFGAMFGAGELFF
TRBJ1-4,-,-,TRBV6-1,TGTGCCAGCAGTGAAGAGGCAGCGGGGAATGAAAAACTGTTTTTT,CASSEEAAGNEKLFF
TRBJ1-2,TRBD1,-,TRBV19,TGTGCCAGTAGGGGGACAGGGGGCGAAGCCTATGGCTACACCTTC,CASRGTGGEAYGYTF
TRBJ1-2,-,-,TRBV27,TGTGCCAGCAGCTTTGCGGAATATGGCTACACCTTC,CASSFAEYGYTF
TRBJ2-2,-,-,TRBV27,TGTGCCAGCAGTTTCACGACAGGGAACACCGGGGAGCTGTTTTTT,CASSFTTGNTGELFF
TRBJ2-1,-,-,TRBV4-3,TGCGCCAGCAGCTCGAGGGGGGGAAACTACAATGAGCAGTTCTTC,CASSSRGGNYNEQFF
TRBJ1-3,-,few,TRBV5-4,TGTGCCAGCAGCTTTACAGGGTACTCTGGAAACACCATATATTTT,CASSFTGYSGNTIYF
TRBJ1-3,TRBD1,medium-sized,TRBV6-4,TGTGCCAGCAGCATCTACCTAGGGGACAGGGGAAACACCATATATTTT,CASSIYLGDRGNTIYF